This TCR beta chain was identified in a study of radiotherapy plus CTLA-4 blockade in lung cancer. CDR1 is MNHNS, CDR2 SASEGT, per germline. V gave up 5 bases and J gave up 8 bases; unmatched junction bases: 6. The CDR3 covers 14 residues. This clone has just a few counts. Produced via immunoSEQ multiplex PCR; TCRdb's table is partial and in-frame only. The sample records roughly 100,000 clones, about four fifths being singletons. Ipilimumab CTLA-4 blockade and focal radiation were given to patients with chemo-refractory metastatic non-small-cell lung cancer. This TCR was recovered from a human donor with non-small cell lung cancer that progressed on radiotherapy plus ipilimumab. Sequences were derived from peripheral blood, sampled from a patient treated with radiotherapy plus ipilimumab. The chain has TRBV6-1 and TRBJ1-2, with 12 bases lining up with TRBD1. DNA of the CDR3: TGTGCCAGCAGTATGGGACAGGGGGCGCGGGGCTACACCTTC. Translating gives CASSMGQGARGYTF.